This T cell receptor beta chain derives from a study of blood T cell repertoires in COVID-19. Germline trimming cut 4 bases from V and 4 bases from J; bases unmatched to any gene: 4. The CDR3 is 14 residues long. Germline V gives CDR1 SQVTM, CDR2 ANQGSEA. Authors' processing steps: Nucleated cell number was recorded as an estimate derived from reference gene primer amplification. Produced via immunoSEQ multiplex PCR; TCRdb's table is partial and in-frame only. V, J and clone size were drawn from that table, and D and trimming were deduced from the DNA. The sample comprises 80,000 or so clones, 65% to 90% of which are singletons, and around 40% rests with the top ten.

The J gene is TRBJ2-1, the V gene TRBV29-1, with TRBD2 matching over 10 bases. Sequenced material: peripheral blood. This sequence was found in a man aged 80 or over with acute or convalescent COVID-19. This CDR3 reads CSVVSGRGYNEQFF. The CDR3 region has the DNA TGCAGCGTTGTAAGCGGGAGGGGATACAATGAGCAGTTCTTC.